This T cell receptor (beta chain) was observed in a study of CD8 T cells in Susac syndrome. This CDR3 contains 16 residues. Germline V lookup: CDR1 DFQATT, CDR2 SNEGSKA (reference sequence). Trimming left V 2 bases short and J 2 bases short, with 17 bases between. The authors reverse transcribed roughly 0.5 to 1 ug RNA with random hexamers. One entry per CDR3 protein results from TCRdb running MiXCR on the immunoSEQ multiplex PCR reads. The sample lists around 170,000 distinct CDR3 sequences; approximately 95% were seen once. The chain has TRBV20-1 and TRBJ2-3; D perhaps matches TRBD2 (6 bases). Sequenced material: CD8+ T cells from PBMCs. The sequence came from a human donor with Susac syndrome. The CDR3 region is CSARRREELVTDTQYF. In DNA form, the CDR3 reads TGCAGTGCTAGAAGGAGGGAGGAGCTCGTCACAGATACGCAGTATTTT.